This T cell receptor (beta chain) was observed in a study of cytomegalovirus exposure and HLA in healthy donors. The study, taken as a whole, reports: With further analysis later on, most CMV-associated TCR beta chains appeared HLA-restricted.

A note on this clone: What it recognizes is unknown.

CDR3 length: 16 amino acids. Germline CDR1 and CDR2: SGHTA and FQGTGA. V lost 5 bases, J lost 4 bases, and 8 bases stayed unmatched. PCR amplification relied on 60 Vbeta primers (plus 13 Jbeta primers). The table came from immunoSEQ multiplex PCR; TCRdb's copy has only in-frame clones and leaves some out. The table has around 110,000 clones, around three quarters seen once; the top ten hold approximately 4%. The TCR was taken from a man aged 30-40 years in good health and CMV-seropositive. The V and J genes are TRBV7-3 and TRBJ2-3; 11 bases are shared with TRBD2. Sequencing was performed on PBMCs. The CDR3 reads CASSRSSGGTPDTQYF. The CDR3 DNA sequence: TGTGCCAGCAGCCGCTCTAGCGGGGGGACGCCAGATACGCAGTATTTT.